This paragraph reports one T cell receptor beta chain. CDR1 is ENHRY and CDR2 is SYGVKD in the germline V gene. CDR3 length equals 14 residues. V was clipped by 5 bases and J by 5 bases; unmatched bases: 3. The record originates from a study of blood T cell repertoires in COVID-19. Study as a whole: Sites in the United States, Italy and Spain provided acute and convalescent COVID-19 samples. PBMCs, B-cell-depleted T cells, or T cells were the source of the cDNA or gDNA that made up the material.

Original methodology: Amplification of reference gene primers was used by the study to estimate nucleated cell counts. Sequencing used immunoSEQ multiplex PCR; TCRdb keeps in-frame clones, though not all of them. The V and J calls and clone size were taken over from that table, and D and trimming were inferred from the DNA. The sample lists 100,000 to 150,000 clones, roughly four fifths occurring once. The receptor's source is a man between 60 and 75 years old with acute or convalescent COVID-19. The sample was peripheral blood. This rearrangement joins TRBV10-3 to TRBJ2-3, with TRBD2 matching over 11 bases. CDR3 bases: TGTGCCATCAGTCTAGCGGGGGGTCAAGATACGCAGTATTTT. This translates into CAISLAGGQDTQYF.